One T cell receptor (beta chain) is described in this entry. Its antigen is still unknown. No base qualities exist here, and no much larger clone lies one base off it. The CDR3 regions of human TCRbeta chains were analyzed by immunosequencing. In the paper's pipeline: TCRs in the repertoires were compared against a reference library of SARS-CoV-2-specific TCRs that had been generated with the MIRA antigen-specificity platform. Breadth was defined as the fraction of unique TCRs that were SARS-CoV-2-associated. Depth was defined as the fraction of total T cells that were SARS-CoV-2-associated. Using the MIRA data, each spike-specific TCR was assigned both to the spike region to which the TCR was reactive and to a CD4 or CD8 class. Log10-transformed breadth and depth values were compared by one-way ANOVA with Sidak's multiple comparisons tests. This is the immuneACCESS table as TCRdb keeps it, with only in-frame sequences that have V and J called. A part of the clones is gone; compared with another copy, unresolved V genes explain less than half, and the rest is unexplained. That table furnishes V, J and clone size, whereas the DNA furnished D and trimming. The sample table lists some 150,000 clones, approximately 91% of them with a count of one. About 1.6% of the sample belongs to the ten largest clones.

This entry belongs to a study of T cell responses to AZD1222 COVID-19 vaccine (dated by TCRdb to about 2021). Regarding the study in general: A total of 230 or so trial participants underwent TCR sequencing, of whom about 200 received two doses of AZD1222 and some 25 received two doses of the MenACWY control vaccine. Trial participants were enrolled by age into subgroups of 18-55, 56-69 and 70-plus years, and around 150, 28 and 57 TCR-sequenced participants, respectively, were included in these subgroups. Broad study findings and their caveats: Only six AZD1222 recipients were SARS-CoV-2 seropositive at baseline, limiting conclusions about previously exposed vaccinees. Reportedly, almost half of the unique spike-specific TCRs recognized epitopes lying outside the regions that are mutated in the B.1.351 and B.1.1.7 variants. Participants were mostly white British and included more females than males, and it was suggested by the authors that clonal diversity may have been underestimated. The 56-69-year group was small, and its depth increase did not reach significance, likely because of low power. Vaccine-associated CD4 TCRs spanned the whole spike protein, with dominant responses in regions 160-218 and 743-854. Because no day 14 peak-response samples were available, repertoires were characterized only after the peak T cell response. A significant rise in spike-specific TCR breadth and depth was observed after two AZD1222 doses relative to day 0 and relative to MenACWY recipients.

In light of the paper, this sample's time point label describes: about 28 days (+/-7) after the second vaccine dose. AZD1222 recipients given second doses at about 4 weeks or at about 12 weeks were pooled, since spike-specific TCR depth and breadth were not found to differ between the two schedules. The vaccinee samples were drawn from two UK trials, COV001 and COV002, one of which was a single-blind randomized controlled phase 2/3 trial testing AZD1222 (ChAdOx1 nCoV-19) in healthy adults. For TCRbeta chain sequencing, PBMC samples from trial participants were taken at day 0 and at day 28 after the second dose. Specimen: peripheral blood, collected 28 days after the second AZD1222 dose. This clonotype was sampled from an adult who received the AZD1222 COVID-19 vaccine.

The base sequence is TGTGCCAGCAGCGTAGGTGGGGGCCGCGAGCAGTACTTC. Its amino acids are CASSVGGGREQYF. The receptor chain draws on TRBV9 and TRBJ2-7; TRBD1 is possibly the D segment (6 matching bases). Measured from the cysteine to the phenylalanine, the CDR3 is 13 residues long. Only the CDR3 region is kept as DNA, spanning 39 bases read in frame from base 1. Cut back by 0 bases and 6 bases, the V and J ends lie 10 bases apart. CDR1 SGDLS and CDR2 YYNGEE are derived from the germline V gene.